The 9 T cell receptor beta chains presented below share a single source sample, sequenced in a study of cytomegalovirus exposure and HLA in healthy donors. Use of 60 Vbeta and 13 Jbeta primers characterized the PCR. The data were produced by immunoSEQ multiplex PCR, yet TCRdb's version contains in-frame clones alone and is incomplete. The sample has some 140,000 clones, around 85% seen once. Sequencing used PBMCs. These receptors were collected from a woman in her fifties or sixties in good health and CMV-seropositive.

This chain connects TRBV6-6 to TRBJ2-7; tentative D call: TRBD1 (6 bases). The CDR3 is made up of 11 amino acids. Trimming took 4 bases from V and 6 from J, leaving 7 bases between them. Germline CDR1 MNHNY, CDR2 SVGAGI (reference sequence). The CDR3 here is CASSLGGEQYF. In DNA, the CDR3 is TGTGCCAGCAGTTTAGGGGGCGAGCAGTACTTC.

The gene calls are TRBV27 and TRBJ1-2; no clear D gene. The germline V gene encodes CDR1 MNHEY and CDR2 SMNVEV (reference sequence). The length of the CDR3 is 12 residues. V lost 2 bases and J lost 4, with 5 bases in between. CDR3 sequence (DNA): TGTGCCAGCAGTTTAAACGGCTATGGCTACACCTTC. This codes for CASSLNGYGYTF.

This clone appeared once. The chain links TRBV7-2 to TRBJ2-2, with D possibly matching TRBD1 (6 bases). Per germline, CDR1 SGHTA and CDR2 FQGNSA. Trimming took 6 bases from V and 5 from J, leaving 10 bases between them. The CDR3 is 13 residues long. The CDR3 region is CASRPRGTGELFF. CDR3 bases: TGTGCCAGCAGACCGAGGGGGACCGGGGAGCTGTTTTTT. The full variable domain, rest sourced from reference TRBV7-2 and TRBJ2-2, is GAGVSQSPSNKVTEKGKDVELRCDPISGHTALYWYRQSLGQGLEFLIYFQGNSAPDKSGLPSDRFSAERTGGSVSTLTIQRTQQEDSAVYLCASRPRGTGELFFGEGSRLTVL.

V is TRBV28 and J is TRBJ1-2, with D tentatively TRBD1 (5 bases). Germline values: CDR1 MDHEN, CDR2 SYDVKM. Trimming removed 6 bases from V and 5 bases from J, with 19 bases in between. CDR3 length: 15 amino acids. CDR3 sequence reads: CASSSSLSQGYGYTF. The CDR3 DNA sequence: TGTGCCAGCAGCTCTTCCCTTTCCCAGGGTTATGGCTACACCTTC.

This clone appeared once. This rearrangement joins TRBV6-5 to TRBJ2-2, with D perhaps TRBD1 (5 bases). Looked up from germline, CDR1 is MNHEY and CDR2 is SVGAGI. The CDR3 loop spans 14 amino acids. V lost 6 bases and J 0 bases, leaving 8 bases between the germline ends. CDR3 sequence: CASSDRANTGELFF. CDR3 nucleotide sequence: TGTGCCAGCAGCGACAGAGCGAACACCGGGGAGCTGTTTTTT.

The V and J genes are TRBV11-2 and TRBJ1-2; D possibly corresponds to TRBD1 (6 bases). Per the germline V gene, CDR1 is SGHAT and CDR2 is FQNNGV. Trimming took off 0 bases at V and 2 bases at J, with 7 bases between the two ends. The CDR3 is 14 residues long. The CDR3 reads CASSLETGNYGYTF. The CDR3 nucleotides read TGTGCCAGCAGCTTAGAAACAGGGAACTATGGCTACACCTTC.

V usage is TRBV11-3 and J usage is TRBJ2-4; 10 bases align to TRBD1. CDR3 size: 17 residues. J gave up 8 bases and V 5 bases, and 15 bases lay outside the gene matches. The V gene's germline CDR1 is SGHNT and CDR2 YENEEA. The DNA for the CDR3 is TGTGCCAGCAGCCCGGGACAGGGGACGGGGGTTGGGGACATTCAGTACTTC. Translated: CASSPGQGTGVGDIQYF.

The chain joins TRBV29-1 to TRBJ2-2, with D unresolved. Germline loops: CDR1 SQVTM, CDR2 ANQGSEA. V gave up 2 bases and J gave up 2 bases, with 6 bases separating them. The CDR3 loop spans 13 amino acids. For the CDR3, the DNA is TGCAGCGTTGAACAGGCTAACACCGGGGAGCTGTTTTTT. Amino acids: CSVEQANTGELFF.

The CDR3 nucleotides are TGTGCCAGCAGTTTCGGGAGAATCCAAGAGACCCAGTACTTC. As protein: CASSFGRIQETQYF. The chain carries TRBV28 and TRBJ2-5; D might be TRBD2 (6 bases). The V end lost 3 bases, the J end lost 1 base, and 9 bases lay between the germline ends. The CDR3 covers 14 residues. Germline CDR1 MDHEN, CDR2 SYDVKM.